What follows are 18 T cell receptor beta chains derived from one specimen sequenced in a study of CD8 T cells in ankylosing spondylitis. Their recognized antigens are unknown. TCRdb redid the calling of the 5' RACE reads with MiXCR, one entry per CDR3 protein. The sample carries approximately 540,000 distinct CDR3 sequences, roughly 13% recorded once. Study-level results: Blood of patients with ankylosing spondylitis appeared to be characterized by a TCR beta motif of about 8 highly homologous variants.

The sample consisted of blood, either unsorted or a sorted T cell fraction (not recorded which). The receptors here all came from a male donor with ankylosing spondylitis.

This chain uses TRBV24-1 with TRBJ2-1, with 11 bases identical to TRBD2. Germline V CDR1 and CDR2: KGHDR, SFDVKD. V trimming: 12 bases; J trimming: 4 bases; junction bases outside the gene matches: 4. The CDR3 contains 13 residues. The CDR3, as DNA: TGTGCCGTGGGACTAGCGGATTACAATGAGCAGTTCTTC. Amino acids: CAVGLADYNEQFF.

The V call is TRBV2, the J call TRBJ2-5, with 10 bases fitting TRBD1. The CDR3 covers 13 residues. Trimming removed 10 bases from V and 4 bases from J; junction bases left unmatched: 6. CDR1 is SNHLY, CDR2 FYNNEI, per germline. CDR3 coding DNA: TGTGCCACTTGGGACAGGGGTGGAGAGACCCAGTACTTC. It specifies CATWDRGGETQYF.

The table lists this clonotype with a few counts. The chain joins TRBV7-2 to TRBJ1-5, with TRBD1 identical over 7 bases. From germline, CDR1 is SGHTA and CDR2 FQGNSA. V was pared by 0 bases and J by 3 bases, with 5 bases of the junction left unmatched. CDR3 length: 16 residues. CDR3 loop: CASSLAGRGINQPQHF. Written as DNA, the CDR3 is TGTGCCAGCAGCTTAGCAGGCAGGGGGATCAATCAGCCCCAGCATTTT.

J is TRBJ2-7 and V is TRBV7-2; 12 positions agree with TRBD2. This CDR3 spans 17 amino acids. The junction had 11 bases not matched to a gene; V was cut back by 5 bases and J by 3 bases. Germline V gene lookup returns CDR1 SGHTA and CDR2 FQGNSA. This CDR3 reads CASSTRLAGVGDYEQYF. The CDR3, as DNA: TGTGCCAGCAGCACCAGACTAGCGGGAGTAGGGGACTACGAGCAGTACTTC.

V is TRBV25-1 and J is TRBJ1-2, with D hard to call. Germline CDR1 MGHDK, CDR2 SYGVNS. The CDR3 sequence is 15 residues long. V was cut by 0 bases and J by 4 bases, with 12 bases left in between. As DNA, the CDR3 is TGTGCCAGCAGTGAATACTCGGCGGAACCCTATGGCTACACCTTC. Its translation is CASSEYSAEPYGYTF.

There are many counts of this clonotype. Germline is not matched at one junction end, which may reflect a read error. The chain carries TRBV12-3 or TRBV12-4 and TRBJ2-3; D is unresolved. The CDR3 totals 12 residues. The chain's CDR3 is CASSLVGDTQYF. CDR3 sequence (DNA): TGTGCCAGCAGCTTAGTGGGTGATACGCAGTATTTT.

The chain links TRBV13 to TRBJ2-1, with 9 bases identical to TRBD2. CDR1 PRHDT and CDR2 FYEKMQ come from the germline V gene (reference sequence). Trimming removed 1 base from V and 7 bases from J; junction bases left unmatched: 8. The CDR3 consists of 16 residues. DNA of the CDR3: TGTGCCAGCAGCTTAGAGGGCGGGAGGGCCGGAAATGAGCAGTTCTTC. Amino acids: CASSLEGGRAGNEQFF.

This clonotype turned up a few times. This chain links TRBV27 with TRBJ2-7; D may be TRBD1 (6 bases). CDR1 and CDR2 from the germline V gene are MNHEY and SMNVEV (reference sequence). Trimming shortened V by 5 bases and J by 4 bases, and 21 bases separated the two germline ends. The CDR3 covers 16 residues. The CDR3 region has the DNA TGTGCCAGCAGTGGACCGACCTACAGGGAACGATACGAGCAGTACGTC. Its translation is CASSGPTYRERYEQYV.

The CDR3 here is CASGLTQAKQFF. The CDR3, as DNA: TGTGCTAGTGGTTTGACGCAAGCGAAGCAGTTCTTC. This chain joins TRBV12-5 and TRBJ2-1; no reliable D call. The germline V and J ends were trimmed by 2 bases and 11 bases, with 10 bases remaining between them. CDR3 length equals 12 residues. Germline CDR1 is LGHNT and CDR2 is FRNRAP.

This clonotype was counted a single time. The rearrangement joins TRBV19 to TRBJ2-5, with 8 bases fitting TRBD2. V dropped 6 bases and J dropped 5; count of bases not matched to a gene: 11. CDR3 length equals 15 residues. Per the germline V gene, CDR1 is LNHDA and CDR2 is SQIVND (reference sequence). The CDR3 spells CASRRTSGGVETQYF. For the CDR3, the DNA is TGTGCCAGTAGGCGTACTAGCGGAGGGGTGGAGACCCAGTACTTC.

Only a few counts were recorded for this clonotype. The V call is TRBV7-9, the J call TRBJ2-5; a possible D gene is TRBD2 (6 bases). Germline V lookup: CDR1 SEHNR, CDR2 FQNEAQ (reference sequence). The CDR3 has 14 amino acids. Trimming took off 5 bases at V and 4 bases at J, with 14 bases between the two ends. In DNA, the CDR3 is TGTGCCAGCAGCGAGGGGCGGGAAACAGAGACCCAGTACTTC. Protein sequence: CASSEGRETETQYF.

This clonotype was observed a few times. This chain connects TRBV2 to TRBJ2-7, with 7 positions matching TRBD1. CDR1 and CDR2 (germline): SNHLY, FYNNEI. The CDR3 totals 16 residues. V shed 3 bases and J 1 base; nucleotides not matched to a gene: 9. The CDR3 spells CASSDIGQVRSYEQYV. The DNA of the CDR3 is TGTGCCAGCAGTGATATTGGACAGGTTCGGTCCTACGAGCAGTACGTC.

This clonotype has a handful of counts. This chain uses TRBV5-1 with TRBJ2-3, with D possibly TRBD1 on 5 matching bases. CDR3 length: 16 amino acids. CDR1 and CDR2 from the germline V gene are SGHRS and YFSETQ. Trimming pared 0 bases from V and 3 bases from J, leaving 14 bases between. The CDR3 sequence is CASSLVGAQKTDTQYF. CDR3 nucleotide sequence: TGCGCCAGCAGCTTGGTAGGGGCCCAAAAGACAGATACGCAGTATTTT.

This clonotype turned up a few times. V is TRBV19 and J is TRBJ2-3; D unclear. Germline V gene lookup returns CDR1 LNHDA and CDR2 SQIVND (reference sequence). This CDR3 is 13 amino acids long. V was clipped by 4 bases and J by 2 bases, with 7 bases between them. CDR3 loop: CASSTVYTDTQYF. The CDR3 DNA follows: TGTGCCAGTAGTACTGTCTACACAGATACGCAGTATTTT.

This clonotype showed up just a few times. CDR3 region: CASSLYPLTETDTQYF. For the CDR3, the DNA is TGTGCCAGCAGTTTATATCCTCTGACAGAGACAGATACGCAGTATTTT. This rearrangement joins TRBV28 to TRBJ2-3; a weak D match, TRBD1 (5 bases). Deletions cut 1 base from V and 3 bases from J, with 14 bases between. Looked up from germline, CDR1 is MDHEN and CDR2 is SYDVKM. The CDR3 is 16 amino acids.

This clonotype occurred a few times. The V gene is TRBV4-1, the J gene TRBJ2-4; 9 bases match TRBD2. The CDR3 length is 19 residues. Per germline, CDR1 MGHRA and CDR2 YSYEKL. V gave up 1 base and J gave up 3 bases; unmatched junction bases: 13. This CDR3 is CASSQVSISGSYRKNIQYF. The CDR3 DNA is TGCGCCAGCAGCCAAGTCTCGATTAGCGGGAGTTACCGCAAAAACATTCAGTACTTC.

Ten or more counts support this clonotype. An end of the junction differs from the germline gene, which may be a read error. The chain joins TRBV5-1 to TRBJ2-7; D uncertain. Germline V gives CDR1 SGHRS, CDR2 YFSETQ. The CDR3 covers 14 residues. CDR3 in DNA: TGCGCCAGCACGTCCGGTGGATTGGGTTACGGGCAGTACTTC. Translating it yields CASTSGGLGYGQYF. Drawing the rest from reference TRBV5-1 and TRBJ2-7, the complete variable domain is KAGVTQTPRYLIKTRGQQVTLSCSPISGHRSVSWYQQTPGQGLQFLFEYFSETQRNKGNFPGRFSGRQFSNSRSEMNVSTLELGDSALYLCASTSGGLGYGQYFGPGTRLTVT.

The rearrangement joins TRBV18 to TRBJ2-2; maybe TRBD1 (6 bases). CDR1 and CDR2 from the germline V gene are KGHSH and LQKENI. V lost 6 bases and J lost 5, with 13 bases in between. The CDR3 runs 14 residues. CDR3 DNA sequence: TGTGCCAGCTCGGGCAGGGGCGGAACCGGGGAGCTGTTTTTT. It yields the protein CASSGRGGTGELFF.